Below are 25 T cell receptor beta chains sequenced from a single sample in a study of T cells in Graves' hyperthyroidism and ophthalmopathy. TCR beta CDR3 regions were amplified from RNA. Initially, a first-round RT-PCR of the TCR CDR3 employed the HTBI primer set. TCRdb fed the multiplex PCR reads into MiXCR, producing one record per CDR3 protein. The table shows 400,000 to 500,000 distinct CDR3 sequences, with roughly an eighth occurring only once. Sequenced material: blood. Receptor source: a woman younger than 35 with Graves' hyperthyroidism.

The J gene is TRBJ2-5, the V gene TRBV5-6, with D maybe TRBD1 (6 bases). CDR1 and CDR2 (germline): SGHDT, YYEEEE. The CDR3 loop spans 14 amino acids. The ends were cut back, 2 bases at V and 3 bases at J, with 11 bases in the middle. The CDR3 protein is CASSFNSGEETQYF. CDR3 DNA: TGTGCCAGCAGCTTCAACTCAGGGGAAGAGACCCAGTACTTC.

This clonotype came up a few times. The CDR3 nucleotides read TGCAGTGCTAGTTCCAGGACAGCGACCGGGGAGCTGTTTTTT. Protein sequence: CSASSRTATGELFF. The chain recombines TRBV20-1 with TRBJ2-2; the D gene is possibly TRBD1 (6 bases). Trimming took off 3 bases at V and 5 bases at J, with 13 bases between the two ends. CDR3 length: 14 residues. The germline V gene has CDR1 DFQATT and CDR2 SNEGSKA (reference sequence).

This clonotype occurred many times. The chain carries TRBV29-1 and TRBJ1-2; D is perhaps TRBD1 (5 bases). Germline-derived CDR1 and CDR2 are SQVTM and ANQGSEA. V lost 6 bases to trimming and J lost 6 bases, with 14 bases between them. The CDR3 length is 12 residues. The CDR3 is CSVMGRTHGYTF. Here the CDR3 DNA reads TGCAGCGTCATGGGACGTACGCATGGCTACACCTTC.

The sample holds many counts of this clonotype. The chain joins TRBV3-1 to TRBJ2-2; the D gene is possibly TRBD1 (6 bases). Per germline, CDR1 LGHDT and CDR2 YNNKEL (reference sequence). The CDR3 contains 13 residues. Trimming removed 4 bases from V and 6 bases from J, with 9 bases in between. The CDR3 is CASSRDRPGELFF. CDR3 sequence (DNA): TGTGCCAGCAGCCGAGACAGGCCCGGGGAGCTGTTTTTT.

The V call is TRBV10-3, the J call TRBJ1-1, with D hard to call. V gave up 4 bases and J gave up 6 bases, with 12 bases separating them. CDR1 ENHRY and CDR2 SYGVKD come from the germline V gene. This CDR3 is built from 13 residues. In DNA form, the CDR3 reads TGTGCCATCAGTGCCGGGTGGGCGCCTGAAGCTTTCTTT. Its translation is CAISAGWAPEAFF.

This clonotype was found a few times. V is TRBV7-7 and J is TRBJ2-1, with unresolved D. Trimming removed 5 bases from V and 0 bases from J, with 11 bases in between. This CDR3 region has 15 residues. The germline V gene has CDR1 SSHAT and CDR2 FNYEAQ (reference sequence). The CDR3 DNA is TGTGCCAGCAGCCCCGGTTATATCTCCTACAATGAGCAGTTCTTC. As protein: CASSPGYISYNEQFF.

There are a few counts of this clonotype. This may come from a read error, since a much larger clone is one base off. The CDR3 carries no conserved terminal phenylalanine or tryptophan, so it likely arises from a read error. CDR3 in DNA: TGTGCCAGCAGGGCGAGTTCGAGGGATTATAATTCACCCCTCCACCTT. Protein product: CASRASSRDYNSPLHL. The chain uses TRBV11-2 and TRBJ1-6, with D unclear. Germline assignment: CDR1 SGHAT and CDR2 FQNNGV. Trimming cost V 6 bases and J 4 bases, with 16 bases left between them. CDR3 size: 16 residues.

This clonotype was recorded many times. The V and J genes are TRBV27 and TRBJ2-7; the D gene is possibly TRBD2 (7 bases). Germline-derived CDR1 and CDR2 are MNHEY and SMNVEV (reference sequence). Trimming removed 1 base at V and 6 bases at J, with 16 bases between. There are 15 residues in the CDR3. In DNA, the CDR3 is TGTGCCAGCAGTTTATTTCTATTGGGGGGGGCCGAGCAGTACTTC. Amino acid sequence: CASSLFLLGGAEQYF.

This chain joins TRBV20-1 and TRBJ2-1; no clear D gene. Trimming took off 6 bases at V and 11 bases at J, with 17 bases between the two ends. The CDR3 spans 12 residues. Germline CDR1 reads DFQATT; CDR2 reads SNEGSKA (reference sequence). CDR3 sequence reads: CSADLGLVKQFF. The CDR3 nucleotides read TGCAGTGCCGACCTAGGTTTAGTTAAGCAGTTCTTC.

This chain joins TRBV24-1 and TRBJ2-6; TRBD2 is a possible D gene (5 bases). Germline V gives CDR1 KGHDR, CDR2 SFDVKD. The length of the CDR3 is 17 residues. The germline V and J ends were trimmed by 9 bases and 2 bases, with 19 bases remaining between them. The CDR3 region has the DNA TGTGCCACCGGTGCGGGCCGGGCAACAGCTGGGGCCAACGTCCTGACTTTC. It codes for CATGAGRATAGANVLTF.

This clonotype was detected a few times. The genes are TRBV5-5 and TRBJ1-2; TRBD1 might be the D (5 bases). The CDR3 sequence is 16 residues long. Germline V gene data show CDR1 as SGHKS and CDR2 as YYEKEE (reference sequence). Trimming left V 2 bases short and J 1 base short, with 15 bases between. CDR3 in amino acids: CASSFEGIGVNYGYTF. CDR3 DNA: TGTGCCAGCAGCTTTGAGGGGATCGGAGTTAACTATGGCTACACCTTC.

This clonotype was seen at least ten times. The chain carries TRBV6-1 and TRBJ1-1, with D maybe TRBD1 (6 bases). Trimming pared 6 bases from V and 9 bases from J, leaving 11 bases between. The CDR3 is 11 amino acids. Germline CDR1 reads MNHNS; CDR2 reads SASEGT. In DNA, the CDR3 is TGTGCCAGCAGCAGGGGAAAGAAAGCTTTCTTT. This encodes CASSRGKKAFF.

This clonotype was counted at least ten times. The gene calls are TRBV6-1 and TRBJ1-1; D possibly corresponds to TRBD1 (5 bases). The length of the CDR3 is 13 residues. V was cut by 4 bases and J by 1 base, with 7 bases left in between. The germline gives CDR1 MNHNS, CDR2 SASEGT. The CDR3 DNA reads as TGTGCCAGCAGTGCCCAGGGGAACACTGAAGCTTTCTTT. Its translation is CASSAQGNTEAFF.

The CDR3 here is CASSFRGEVSYNEQFF. CDR3 bases: TGTGCCAGCAGCTTCCGGGGGGAGGTCTCCTACAATGAGCAGTTCTTC. The chain is built from TRBV7-3 and TRBJ2-1, with 7 bases lining up with TRBD2. Germline V gene data show CDR1 as SGHTA and CDR2 as FQGTGA. CDR3 length: 16 residues. The V gene end was trimmed by 3 bases and the J gene end by 0 bases; junction bases not matched to a gene: 5.

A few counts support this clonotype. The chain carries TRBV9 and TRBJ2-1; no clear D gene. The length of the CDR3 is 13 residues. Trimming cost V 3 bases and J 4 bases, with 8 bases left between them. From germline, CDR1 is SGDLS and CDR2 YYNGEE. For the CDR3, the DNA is TGTGCCAGCAGCGCTGAGTCGTACAATGAGCAGTTCTTC. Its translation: CASSAESYNEQFF.

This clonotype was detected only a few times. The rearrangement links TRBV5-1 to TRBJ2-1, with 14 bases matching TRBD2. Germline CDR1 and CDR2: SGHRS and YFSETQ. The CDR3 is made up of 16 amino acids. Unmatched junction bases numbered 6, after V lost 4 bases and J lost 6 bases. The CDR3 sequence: CASSRRLAGGVNEQFF. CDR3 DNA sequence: TGCGCCAGCAGCCGCCGACTAGCGGGAGGGGTCAATGAGCAGTTCTTC.

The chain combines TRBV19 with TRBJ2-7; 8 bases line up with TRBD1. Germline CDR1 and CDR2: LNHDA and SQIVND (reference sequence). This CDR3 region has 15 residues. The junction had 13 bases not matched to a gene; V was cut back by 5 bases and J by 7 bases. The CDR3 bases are TGTGCCAGTAGTCTCGCCAGGACAGGGTCCTGGGAGCAGTACTTC. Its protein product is CASSLARTGSWEQYF.

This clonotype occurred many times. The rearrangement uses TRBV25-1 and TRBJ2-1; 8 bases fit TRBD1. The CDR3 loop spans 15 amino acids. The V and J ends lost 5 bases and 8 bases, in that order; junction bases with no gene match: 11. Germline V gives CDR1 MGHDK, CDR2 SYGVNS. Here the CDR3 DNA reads TGTGCCAGCAGTACCCGGACAGGGAGGATGGATGAGCAGTTCTTC. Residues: CASSTRTGRMDEQFF.

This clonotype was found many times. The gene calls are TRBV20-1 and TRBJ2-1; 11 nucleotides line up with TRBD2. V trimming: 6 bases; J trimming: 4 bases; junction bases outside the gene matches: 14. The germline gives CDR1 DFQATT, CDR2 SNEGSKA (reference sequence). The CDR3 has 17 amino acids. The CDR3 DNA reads TGCAGTGCCCCCCGACTAGCGGGAAGGTCGGGGTACAATGAGCAGTTCTTC. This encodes CSAPRLAGRSGYNEQFF.

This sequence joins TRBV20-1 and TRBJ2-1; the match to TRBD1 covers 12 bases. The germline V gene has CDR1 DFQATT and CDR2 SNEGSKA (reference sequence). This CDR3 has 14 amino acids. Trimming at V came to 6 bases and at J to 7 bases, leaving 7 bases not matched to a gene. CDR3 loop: CSAKGDRGLNEQFF. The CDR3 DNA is TGCAGTGCAAAGGGGGACAGGGGGCTGAATGAGCAGTTCTTC.

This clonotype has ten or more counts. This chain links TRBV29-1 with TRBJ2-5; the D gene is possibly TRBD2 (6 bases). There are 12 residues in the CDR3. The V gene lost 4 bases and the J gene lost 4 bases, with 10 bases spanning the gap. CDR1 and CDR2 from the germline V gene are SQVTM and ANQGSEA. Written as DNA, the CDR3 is TGCAGCGTTGTTCGGGGAGGAGAGACCCAGTACTTC. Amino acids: CSVVRGGETQYF. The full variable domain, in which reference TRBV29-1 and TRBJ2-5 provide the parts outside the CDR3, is SAVISQKPSRDICQRGTSLTIQCQVDSQVTMMFWYRQQPGQSLTLIATANQGSEATYESGFVIDKFPISRPNLTFSTLTVSNMSPEDSSIYLCSVVRGGETQYFGPGTRLLVL.

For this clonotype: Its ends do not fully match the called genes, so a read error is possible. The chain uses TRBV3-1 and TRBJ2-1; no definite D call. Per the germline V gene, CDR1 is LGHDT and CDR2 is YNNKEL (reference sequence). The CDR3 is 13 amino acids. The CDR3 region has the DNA TGTGCCAGCAGCCAAGTGGTAATCAATGAGCAGTCCTTC. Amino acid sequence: CASSQVVINEQSF.

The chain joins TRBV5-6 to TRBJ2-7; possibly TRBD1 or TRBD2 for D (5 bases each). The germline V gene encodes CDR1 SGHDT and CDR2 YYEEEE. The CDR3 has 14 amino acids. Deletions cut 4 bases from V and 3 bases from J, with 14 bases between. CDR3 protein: CASSGWDDYYEQYV. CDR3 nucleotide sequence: TGTGCCAGCAGCGGGTGGGACGACTACTACGAGCAGTACGTC.

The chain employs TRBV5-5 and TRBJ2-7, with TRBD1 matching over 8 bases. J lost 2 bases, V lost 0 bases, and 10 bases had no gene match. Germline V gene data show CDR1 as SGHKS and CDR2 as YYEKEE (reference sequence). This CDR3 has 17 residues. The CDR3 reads CASSLARTGFFTYEQYV. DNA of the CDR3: TGTGCCAGCAGCTTGGCAAGGACAGGGTTCTTTACCTACGAGCAGTACGTC.

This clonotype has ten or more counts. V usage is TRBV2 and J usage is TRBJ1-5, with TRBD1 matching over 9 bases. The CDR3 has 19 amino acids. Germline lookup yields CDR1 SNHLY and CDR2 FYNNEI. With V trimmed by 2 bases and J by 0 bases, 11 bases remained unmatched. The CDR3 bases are TGTGCCAGCAGTGAACCCGGGACAGGGAATTTTTATAGCAATCAGCCCCAGCATTTT. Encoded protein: CASSEPGTGNFYSNQPQHF. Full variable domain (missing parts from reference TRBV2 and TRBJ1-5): EPEVTQTPSHQVTQMGQEVILRCVPISNHLYFYWYRQILGQKVEFLVSFYNNEISEKSEIFDDQFSVERPDGSNFTLKIRSTKLEDSAMYFCASSEPGTGNFYSNQPQHFGDGTRLSIL.